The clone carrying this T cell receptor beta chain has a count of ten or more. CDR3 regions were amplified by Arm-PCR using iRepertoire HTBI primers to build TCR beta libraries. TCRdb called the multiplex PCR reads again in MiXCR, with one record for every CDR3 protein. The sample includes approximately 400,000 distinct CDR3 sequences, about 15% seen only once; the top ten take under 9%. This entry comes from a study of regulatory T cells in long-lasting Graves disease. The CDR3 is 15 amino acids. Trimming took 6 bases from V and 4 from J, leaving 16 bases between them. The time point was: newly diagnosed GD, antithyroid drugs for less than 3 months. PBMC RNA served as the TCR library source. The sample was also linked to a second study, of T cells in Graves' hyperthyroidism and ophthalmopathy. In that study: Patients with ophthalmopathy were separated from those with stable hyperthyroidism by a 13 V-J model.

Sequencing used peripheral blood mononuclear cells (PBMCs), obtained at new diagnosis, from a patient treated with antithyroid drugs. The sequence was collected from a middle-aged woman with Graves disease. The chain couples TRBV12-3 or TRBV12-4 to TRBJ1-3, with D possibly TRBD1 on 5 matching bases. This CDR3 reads CASRPGPQGGNTIYF. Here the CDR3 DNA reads TGTGCCAGCAGGCCGGGACCCCAGGGCGGAAACACCATATATTTT.